This T cell receptor beta chain was identified during a study of long-term antiretroviral therapy in people with HIV. Overall study findings and caveats: The ART regimens used between the mid-2000s and the late 2010s may be less effective than current ones.

The CDR3 spans 15 residues. V shed 5 bases and J shed 1 base, with 13 bases lying between them. Germline assignment: CDR1 SGHVS and CDR2 FNYEAQ. The libraries were made with immunoSEQ v3.0 at survey level. Clones were read by immunoSEQ multiplex PCR, and TCRdb kept only the in-frame ones, dropping some. The data show 20,000 to 25,000 clones, around 80% seen once. Regarding this clone: Its antigen is still unknown.

This clonotype was obtained from a man aged 40-49 years with HIV. The starting material was unsorted PBMCs, obtained 0.5 years before starting antiretroviral therapy. The chain links TRBV7-6 to TRBJ2-3; possibly TRBD1 or TRBD2 for D (7 bases each). The CDR3, as DNA: TGTGCCAGCAGCCCCAGGGGGGGAGGCACAGATACGCAGTATTTT. As protein: CASSPRGGGTDTQYF.